A selection of T cell receptor beta chains follows, all from one sample in a study of blood T cell repertoires in COVID-19. Using immunoSEQ multiplex PCR, the repertoire was profiled, and TCRdb retains in-frame clones only, with some absent. The sample contains about 130,000 clones, roughly 80% of which appear only once. The material sequenced was peripheral blood. The receptors stem from a man aged 55-75 years who had recovered from COVID-19. The CDR3 runs from the conserved cysteine through the conserved F or W. The D gene is left open where the match is weak. Only part of the rows carry a size: once, few, many, or a class if the clone is expanded.

TRBV5-8,TRBD2,few,TRBJ2-1,TGTGCCAGCTCTAGGCGACTAGCGGGGGATAATGAGCAGTTCTTC,CASSRRLAGDNEQFF
TRBV28,TRBD2,.,TRBJ2-7,TGTGCCAGCAGTTCCATTATACCGGGACTAGCGGGAGGGCCGTACGAGCAGTACTTC,CASSSIIPGLAGGPYEQYF
TRBV5-6,.,.,TRBJ2-1,TGTGCCAGCAGCCTAAGTATACTCTCCTACAATGAGCAGTTCTTC,CASSLSILSYNEQFF
TRBV7-2,.,.,TRBJ2-4,TGTGCCAGCAGCCCACAAGGGAGGGGGGGAAACATTCAGTACTTC,CASSPQGRGGNIQYF
TRBV24-1,TRBD1,.,TRBJ2-2,TGTGCCACCATGACAGGGGGGGACACCGGGGAGCTGTTTTTT,CATMTGGDTGELFF
TRBV28,.,once,TRBJ2-3,TGTGTAATCGGAGGGACAGATACGCAGTATTTT,CVIGGTDTQYF
TRBV7-9,.,once,TRBJ2-1,TGTGCCAGCAGCCCGCGGGCCTTGGGGGAGCAGTTCTTC,CASSPRALGEQFF
TRBV7-3,.,.,TRBJ2-5,TGTGCCAGCAGCTTCGGGGAACAAGAGACCCAGTACTTC,CASSFGEQETQYF
TRBV27,.,.,TRBJ2-5,TGTGCCAGCAGTCCAACTCCGAAGCAGACCCAGTACTTC,CASSPTPKQTQYF
TRBV5-1,.,.,TRBJ2-2,TGCGCCAGCAGCTTGGCACTAGATGGCACCGGGGAGCTGTTTTTT,CASSLALDGTGELFF
TRBV4-3,.,.,TRBJ2-7,TGCGCCAGCAGCCAACCCGCCTACGAGCAGTACTTC,CASSQPAYEQYF
TRBV4-2,TRBD2,.,TRBJ2-7,TGTGCCAGCAGCCTAGGAGCAGAGACTAGCGGGAGCTACGAGCAGTACTTC,CASSLGAETSGSYEQYF
TRBV7-9,TRBD2,.,TRBJ2-1,TGTGCCAGCAGCCCGAAAGGACTAGCGGGATCCTACAATGAGCAGTTCTTC,CASSPKGLAGSYNEQFF
TRBV5-1,TRBD1,.,TRBJ1-1,TGCGCCAGCTTCCCAGGGGGCCCCATGAACACTGAAGCTTTCTTT,CASFPGGPMNTEAFF
TRBV6-6,TRBD1,.,TRBJ1-2,TGTGCCAGCAGTTCCGTCGGACAGGGCGCTAACTATGGCTACACCTTC,CASSSVGQGANYGYTF
TRBV12-3/TRBV12-4,.,once,TRBJ2-1,TGTGCCAGCAGTCCCTCCGTAGCGGCAGAGCAGTTCTTC,CASSPSVAAEQFF
TRBV4-3,TRBD1,.,TRBJ2-4,TGCGCCAGCAGCCTAGACAGGGGGCGAGCGGACATTCAGTACTTC,CASSLDRGRADIQYF
TRBV6-2/TRBV6-3,TRBD1,once,TRBJ2-7,TGTGCCAGCAGTTACTCCGGCAGGGGGCTCAACGAGCAGTACTTC,CASSYSGRGLNEQYF
TRBV28,.,.,TRBJ2-4,TGTGCCAGTTCCATTTTGGGCAGCAGAGCCAAAAACATTCAGTACTTC,CASSILGSRAKNIQYF
TRBV25-1,.,.,TRBJ2-5,TGTGCCAGCAGCGAAGGCCTCCAAGAGACCCAGTACTTC,CASSEGLQETQYF
TRBV7-2,.,.,TRBJ1-2,TGTGCCAGCAGCTTAATTGGCTGGGGGGATGGCTACACCTTC,CASSLIGWGDGYTF
TRBV6-5,.,.,TRBJ1-3,TGTGCCAGCAGCCTAACGCCCGCGTCTGGAAACACCATATATTTT,CASSLTPASGNTIYF
TRBV5-4,.,.,TRBJ1-6,TGTGCCAGCAGCCCATCGCGGGACCGAACCCCCCTCCACTTT,CASSPSRDRTPLHF
TRBV7-2,TRBD1,.,TRBJ2-7,TGTGCCAGCAGCCTGGACAGGGGGCGAGGCGAGCAGTACTTC,CASSLDRGRGEQYF
TRBV7-9,.,.,TRBJ2-1,TGTGCCAGCAGCTTAGGTCAGGGGAATGAGCAGTTCTTC,CASSLGQGNEQFF
TRBV7-2,.,.,TRBJ2-1,TGTGCCAGCAGCCTCGGACAGTTCAATGAGCAGTTCTTC,CASSLGQFNEQFF
TRBV28,.,few,TRBJ1-2,TGTGCCAGCAGTTCTCCCGTAGGGGGACGGACGACCGTGACCTATGGCTACACCTTC,CASSSPVGGRTTVTYGYTF
TRBV5-6,.,.,TRBJ1-1,TGTGCCAGCAGCTTACAGGGTGGGCCGAACACTGAAGCTTTCTTT,CASSLQGGPNTEAFF
TRBV7-9,TRBD1,.,TRBJ1-2,TGTGCCAGCAGCCCCCCCGGACAGGGCGCCTACACCTTC,CASSPPGQGAYTF
TRBV27,.,.,TRBJ1-5,TGTGCCAGCAGTTACACAGGGTATCAGCCCCAGCATTTT,CASSYTGYQPQHF
TRBV5-1,.,.,TRBJ2-2,TGCGCCAGCAGCTTGGTTCTCCGGAACACCGGGGAGCTGTTTTTT,CASSLVLRNTGELFF
TRBV11-2,TRBD1,few,TRBJ1-2,TGTGCCAGCAGCTTAGGACAGGGGTATGGCTACACCTTC,CASSLGQGYGYTF